Listed below are T cell receptor beta chains from one sample, sequenced in a study of T cell responses to AZD1222 COVID-19 vaccine. The data were produced by immunoSEQ multiplex PCR, yet TCRdb's version contains in-frame clones alone and is incomplete. The repertoire holds about 150,000 clones, with about nine tenths as singletons. The source material was peripheral blood, sampled on day 0 of AZD1222 vaccination. These receptors were taken from an adult in good health. Each CDR3 is given with its conserved first and last residue. The D gene is left open where the match is weak. Not every row has a clone size; where given, it reads once, few, many or a size class.

TRBV6-6,-,-,TRBJ2-3,TGTGCCAGCTTTCAGGGCACAGATACGCAGTATTTT,CASFQGTDTQYF
TRBV2,-,-,TRBJ1-3,TGTGCCAGCAGTTTAGGCGAATACTCTGGAAACACCATATATTTT,CASSLGEYSGNTIYF
TRBV7-3,-,-,TRBJ2-1,TGTGCCAGCAGCTTAAGTCAAGTACCGGGACAGCAGTTCTTC,CASSLSQVPGQQFF
TRBV5-1,TRBD2,few,TRBJ2-7,TGCGCCAGCAGCTTGGCTCTAGCGGACTACGAGCAGTACTTC,CASSLALADYEQYF
TRBV5-4,TRBD2,-,TRBJ2-7,TGTGCCAGCAGCCGGGGACTAGGTGAGGACGAGCAGTACTTC,CASSRGLGEDEQYF
TRBV7-3,TRBD2,once,TRBJ2-3,TGTGCCAGCAGCCGCGTAGCGGGGGGCTCCACAGATACGCAGTATTTT,CASSRVAGGSTDTQYF
TRBV7-9,TRBD1,-,TRBJ1-2,TGTGCCAGCACCTCACAGGGGTCTTTCGGCTACACCTTC,CASTSQGSFGYTF
TRBV28,-,-,TRBJ2-7,TGTGCCAGCAGTCCGACGGATTACGAGCAGTACTTC,CASSPTDYEQYF
TRBV19,-,-,TRBJ1-4,TGTGCCAGTAGTATTAGGACGAGTCTGGTGACTGAGTTCAATGAAAAACTGTTTTTT,CASSIRTSLVTEFNEKLFF
TRBV6-4,-,-,TRBJ2-2,TGTGCCAGCAGTGTCGAAAGGAACACCGGGGAGCTGTTTTTT,CASSVERNTGELFF
TRBV28,-,-,TRBJ2-1,TGTGCCAGCAGTCTTGAGGGGGTCAGCTCCTACAATGAGCAGTTCTTC,CASSLEGVSSYNEQFF